This T cell receptor (beta chain) was found in a study of blood T cell repertoires in COVID-19. Study-level information: COVID-19 samples, acute and convalescent, were from the United States, Italy and Spain.

Repertoires were generated with immunoSEQ multiplex PCR, while TCRdb's copy carries only in-frame clones and drops some. The sample has about 390,000 clones; about 90% are singletons. Seattle cases were enrolled at active infection and followed longitudinally. The CDR3 runs to 15 residues. The germline V gene has CDR1 MDHEN and CDR2 SYDVKM. V lost 7 bases and J 6 bases, leaving 21 bases between the germline ends. Sample: peripheral blood. J is TRBJ2-5 and V is TRBV28, with TRBD2 as a possible D gene (6 bases). This receptor was obtained from a woman aged 55-69 years with COVID-19, enrolled during active disease. CDR3 nucleotides: TGTGCCAGCACCGTGGGAGGAACTGGCTGGAAGACCCAGTACTTC. Protein sequence: CASTVGGTGWKTQYF.